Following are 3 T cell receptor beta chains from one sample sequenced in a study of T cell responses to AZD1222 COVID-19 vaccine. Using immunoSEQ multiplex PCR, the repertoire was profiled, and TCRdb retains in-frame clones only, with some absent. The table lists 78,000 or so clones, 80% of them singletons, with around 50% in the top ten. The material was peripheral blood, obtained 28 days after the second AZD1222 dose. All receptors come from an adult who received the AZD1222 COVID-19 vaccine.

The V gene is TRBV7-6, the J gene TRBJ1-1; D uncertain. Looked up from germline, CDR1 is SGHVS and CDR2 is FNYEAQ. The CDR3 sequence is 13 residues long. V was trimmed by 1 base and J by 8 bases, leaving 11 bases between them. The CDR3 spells CASSLVFGEEAFF. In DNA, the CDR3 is TGTGCCAGCAGCTTAGTATTCGGAGAAGAAGCTTTCTTT.

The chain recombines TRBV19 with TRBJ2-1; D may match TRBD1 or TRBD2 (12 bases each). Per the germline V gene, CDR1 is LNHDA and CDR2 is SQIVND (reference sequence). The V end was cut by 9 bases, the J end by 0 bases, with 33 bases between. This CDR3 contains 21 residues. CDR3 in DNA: TGTGCCAGCGGGGACAGGGGGCTTGGACTAGCGGGACCCAACTCCTACAATGAGCAGTTCTTC. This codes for CASGDRGLGLAGPNSYNEQFF.

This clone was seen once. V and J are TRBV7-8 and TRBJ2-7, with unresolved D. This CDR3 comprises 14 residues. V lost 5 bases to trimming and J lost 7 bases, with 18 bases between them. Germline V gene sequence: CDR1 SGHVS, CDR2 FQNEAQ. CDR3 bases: TGTGCCAGCAGCGCAGAAGCCTCTCCTCGAGAGCAGTACTTC. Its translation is CASSAEASPREQYF. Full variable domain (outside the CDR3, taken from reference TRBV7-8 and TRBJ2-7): GAGVSQSPRYKVAKRGQDVALRCDPISGHVSLFWYQQALGQGPEFLTYFQNEAQLDKSGLPSDRFFAERPEGSVSTLKIQRTQQEDSAVYLCASSAEASPREQYFGPGTRLTVT.